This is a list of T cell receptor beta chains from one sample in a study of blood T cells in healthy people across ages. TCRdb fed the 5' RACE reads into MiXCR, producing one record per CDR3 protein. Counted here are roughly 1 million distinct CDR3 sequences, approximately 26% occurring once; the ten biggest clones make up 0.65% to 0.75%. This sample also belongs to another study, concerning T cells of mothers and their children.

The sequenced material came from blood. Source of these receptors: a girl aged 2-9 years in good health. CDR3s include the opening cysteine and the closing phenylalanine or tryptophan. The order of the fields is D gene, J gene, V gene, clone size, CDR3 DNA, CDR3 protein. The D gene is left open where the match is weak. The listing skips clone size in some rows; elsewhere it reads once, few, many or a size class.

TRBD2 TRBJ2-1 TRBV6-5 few TGTGCCAGCAGCACACCCGGGACTAGCTTCTACAATGAGCAGTTCTTC CASSTPGTSFYNEQFF
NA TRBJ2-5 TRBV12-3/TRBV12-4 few TGTGCCAGCGGTTTTGGTAGAGGAACCCAGTACTTC CASGFGRGTQYF
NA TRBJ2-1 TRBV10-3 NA TGTGCCATCAGACTTGACGTGGGGGACAATGAGCAGTTCTTC CAIRLDVGDNEQFF
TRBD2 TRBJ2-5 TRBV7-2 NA TGTGCCAGCAGCTTAGAAGTAGGCGGGGGGGCCCGCGAGACCCAGTACTTC CASSLEVGGGARETQYF
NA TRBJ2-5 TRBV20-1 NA TGCAGTTTCGTCGGGGGCGAGACCCAGTACTTC CSFVGGETQYF
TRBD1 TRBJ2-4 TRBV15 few TGTGCCACCAGCAGAGATAAGGGGGCAGTGGCCAAAAACATTCAGTACTTC CATSRDKGAVAKNIQYF
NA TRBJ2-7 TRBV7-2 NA TGTGCCAGCAGCTTAGGTCTCGGCCCCGAGCAGTACTTC CASSLGLGPEQYF
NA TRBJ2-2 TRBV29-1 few TGCAGCGTGTTGGGACTTCTCACCGGGGAGCTGTTTTTT CSVLGLLTGELFF
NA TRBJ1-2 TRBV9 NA TGTGCCAGCAGCGTGAGCCCCTCGACAGCTAACTATGGCTACACCTTC CASSVSPSTANYGYTF
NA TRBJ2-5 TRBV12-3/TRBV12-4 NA TGTGCCAGCAGCGGGACCCCGAAACAAGAGACCCAGTACTTC CASSGTPKQETQYF
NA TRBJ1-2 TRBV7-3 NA TGTGCCAGCAGCGAAATGGACGGAATCGGGGGCTACACCTTC CASSEMDGIGGYTF
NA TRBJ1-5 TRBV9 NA TGTGCCAGCAGCGTAGCTGGGGGGCCCCAGCATTTT CASSVAGGPQHF
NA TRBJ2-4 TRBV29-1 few TGCAGCGCCGCACAGGCGTCCAAAAACATTCAGTACTTC CSAAQASKNIQYF
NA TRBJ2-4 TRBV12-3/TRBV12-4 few TGTGCCAGCAGTTTGGAAGACAGGACGAACTCAAAACTAGCCAAAAACATTCAGTACTTC CASSLEDRTNSKLAKNIQYF
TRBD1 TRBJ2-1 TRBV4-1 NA TGCGCCAGCAGCTTCGGCACTGGGGACAGTAATGAGCGGTTCTTC CASSFGTGDSNERFF
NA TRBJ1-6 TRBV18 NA TGTGCCAGCTCACCACGAGCGACTGTTAATTCACCCCTCCACTTT CASSPRATVNSPLHF
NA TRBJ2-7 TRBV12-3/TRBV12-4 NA TGTGCCAGCAGCCCCGATCAGGCCTACGAGCAGTACTTC CASSPDQAYEQYF
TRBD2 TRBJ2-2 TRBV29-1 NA TGCAGCGCGGGACTAGCGGGAGAAGCCGGGGAGCTGTTTTTT CSAGLAGEAGELFF
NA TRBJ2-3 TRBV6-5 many TGTGCCAGCAGTTACTCAGGCGATACGCAGTATTTT CASSYSGDTQYF
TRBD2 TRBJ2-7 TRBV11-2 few TGTGCCAGCAGCTTAGTGGCGGGAGATGCCTACGAGCAGTACTTC CASSLVAGDAYEQYF
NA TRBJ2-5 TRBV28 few TGTGCCAGCAAGACCGGGACAAATATCCGGGAGACCCAGTACTTC CASKTGTNIRETQYF
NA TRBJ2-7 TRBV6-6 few TGTGCCAGCAGTTACCGGACAGTGGGCTACGAGCAGTACTTC CASSYRTVGYEQYF
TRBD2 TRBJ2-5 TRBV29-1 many TGCAGCGTTGAATTGGGACTAGCGGACAAGATAGCTTACCAAGAGACCCAGTACTTC CSVELGLADKIAYQETQYF
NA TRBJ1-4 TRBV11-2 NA TGTGCCAGCAGCTTAAAAGACTTCGAAACTGCAACTAATGAAAAACTGTTTTTT CASSLKDFETATNEKLFF
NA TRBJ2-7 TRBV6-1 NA TGTGCCAGCAGTGCCCCAGGGGACCCCATTTACGAGCAGTACTTC CASSAPGDPIYEQYF
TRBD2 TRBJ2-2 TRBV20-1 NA TGCAGTGCTAGACCCTGGGGGGGGACCGGGGAGCTGTTTTTT CSARPWGGTGELFF
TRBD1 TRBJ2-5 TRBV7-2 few TGTGCCAGCAGCTCTGGACAGGGGGCAGAGACCCAGTACTTC CASSSGQGAETQYF